Listed below are T cell receptor beta chains from one sample, sequenced in a study of monozygotic twins with inflammatory bowel disease. TCRdb reprocessed the 5' RACE reads and reports one entry per CDR3 protein, with no DNA. This table holds 400,000 to 500,000 distinct CDR3 sequences. The material sequenced was blood. Every receptor here comes from a human donor with ulcerative colitis or Crohn's disease, or a healthy co-twin of an affected twin (not recorded which). CDR3s include the opening cysteine and the closing phenylalanine or tryptophan. Each record gives: V gene, J gene, CDR3 protein.

V gene: TRBV12-3/TRBV12-4; J gene: TRBJ2-3; CDR3 protein: CASSVSRGLKSTDTQYF
V gene: TRBV4-1; J gene: TRBJ1-2; CDR3 protein: CASSQDRTGGSNYGYTF
V gene: TRBV24-1; J gene: TRBJ2-7; CDR3 protein: CATSDRRDGEQYF
V gene: TRBV27; J gene: TRBJ2-7; CDR3 protein: CARAGQNSYEQYF
V gene: TRBV6-1; J gene: TRBJ1-1; CDR3 protein: CASSPSPGGITEAFF
V gene: TRBV11-2; J gene: TRBJ1-1; CDR3 protein: CASSPTQGAEAFF
V gene: TRBV20-1; J gene: TRBJ1-3; CDR3 protein: CSALDRISGNTIYF
V gene: TRBV19; J gene: TRBJ1-2; CDR3 protein: CASTPTGTYGYTF
V gene: TRBV11-2; J gene: TRBJ2-3; CDR3 protein: CASMGGQLITDTQYF
V gene: TRBV7-2; J gene: TRBJ2-5; CDR3 protein: CASSMGGGETQYF
V gene: TRBV12-3/TRBV12-4; J gene: TRBJ2-7; CDR3 protein: CASSITYYEQYF
V gene: TRBV7-9; J gene: TRBJ2-2; CDR3 protein: CATKDRPNTGELFF
V gene: TRBV12-3/TRBV12-4; J gene: TRBJ2-1; CDR3 protein: CASSPAVAEQFF
V gene: TRBV11-2; J gene: TRBJ2-2; CDR3 protein: CASSLDPGDRNTGELFF
V gene: TRBV5-6; J gene: TRBJ2-1; CDR3 protein: CASSLSSRGGAEQFF
V gene: TRBV5-1; J gene: TRBJ1-4; CDR3 protein: CASSSDGVLKEKLFF
V gene: TRBV5-1; J gene: TRBJ1-1; CDR3 protein: CASSLVRQGLTEAFF
V gene: TRBV7-3; J gene: TRBJ2-7; CDR3 protein: CASSLTGFLDEQYF
V gene: TRBV7-8; J gene: TRBJ2-7; CDR3 protein: CASSRGRGGFYEQYF
V gene: TRBV12-3/TRBV12-4; J gene: TRBJ2-1; CDR3 protein: CASRMPPESGGNEQFF
V gene: TRBV3-1; J gene: TRBJ2-3; CDR3 protein: CASSPGLAGGRDTQYF
V gene: TRBV27; J gene: TRBJ1-1; CDR3 protein: CASSLFRGTEAFF
V gene: TRBV20-1; J gene: TRBJ2-7; CDR3 protein: CSAEDTYEQYF
V gene: TRBV7-2; J gene: TRBJ2-3; CDR3 protein: CASSWGQGMTDTQYF
V gene: TRBV5-4; J gene: TRBJ1-2; CDR3 protein: CASSPAGTGLSYGYTF
V gene: TRBV12-3/TRBV12-4; J gene: TRBJ2-5; CDR3 protein: CASTTHGTLETQYF
V gene: TRBV18; J gene: TRBJ2-1; CDR3 protein: CASSPLDLSGRSNEQFF
V gene: TRBV3-1; J gene: TRBJ2-1; CDR3 protein: CASSQVPGLAGANEQFF
V gene: TRBV6-1; J gene: TRBJ2-7; CDR3 protein: CASSHGGGSYEQYF
V gene: TRBV4-1; J gene: TRBJ1-1; CDR3 protein: CASSHLAGGKPEAFF
V gene: TRBV7-9; J gene: TRBJ2-3; CDR3 protein: CASSLISPSTDTQYF
V gene: TRBV11-2; J gene: TRBJ2-7; CDR3 protein: CASSLRGGLYEQYF
V gene: TRBV6-5; J gene: TRBJ1-2; CDR3 protein: CASSKTGVYGYTF
V gene: TRBV5-1; J gene: TRBJ1-2; CDR3 protein: CASILDRDYGYTF
V gene: TRBV6-5; J gene: TRBJ2-1; CDR3 protein: CASSYGTSFNEQFF
V gene: TRBV19; J gene: TRBJ1-5; CDR3 protein: CASKGGGPQPQHF
V gene: TRBV29-1; J gene: TRBJ1-1; CDR3 protein: CSVSRVNTEAFF
V gene: TRBV6-5; J gene: TRBJ1-3; CDR3 protein: CASSYDRASGNTIYF
V gene: TRBV7-3; J gene: TRBJ2-5; CDR3 protein: CASSLFGRTPETQYF
V gene: TRBV27; J gene: TRBJ2-7; CDR3 protein: CASSEPLFRGNRTARSYEQYF
V gene: TRBV12-3/TRBV12-4; J gene: TRBJ1-3; CDR3 protein: CASVISSGVGGNTIYF
V gene: TRBV5-1; J gene: TRBJ2-3; CDR3 protein: CASSLEGGRVTDTQYF
V gene: TRBV5-1; J gene: TRBJ2-3; CDR3 protein: CASSLAGRGADTQYF
V gene: TRBV5-1; J gene: TRBJ2-5; CDR3 protein: CASSLAGTHQETQYF
V gene: TRBV11-1; J gene: TRBJ1-6; CDR3 protein: CASSLASGYPLHF
V gene: TRBV29-1; J gene: TRBJ2-7; CDR3 protein: CSATGTSGGPTYEQYF
V gene: TRBV5-1; J gene: TRBJ2-2; CDR3 protein: CASSLLAGTNTGELFF
V gene: TRBV24-1; J gene: TRBJ2-2; CDR3 protein: CATGGDPNTGELFF
V gene: TRBV9; J gene: TRBJ1-2; CDR3 protein: CASSVGVQGGLGGYTF
V gene: TRBV4-2; J gene: TRBJ2-5; CDR3 protein: CASSRTSGGPTQYF
V gene: TRBV5-1; J gene: TRBJ2-6; CDR3 protein: CASVDSSGANVLTF
V gene: TRBV5-1; J gene: TRBJ2-3; CDR3 protein: CASRRETGTSGTDTQYF
V gene: TRBV12-3/TRBV12-4; J gene: TRBJ1-5; CDR3 protein: CASSLDTGVNGQPQHF
V gene: TRBV11-2; J gene: TRBJ2-3; CDR3 protein: CASTLRGGQGPRVDTQYF